This TCR beta chain derives from a study of blood T cells in healthy people across ages (dated by TCRdb to about 2015). Broadly, across the study: In model experiments, roughly one uniquely barcoded TCR beta cDNA molecule per two T cells was captured by template switching. Using deep sequencing normalized with unique cDNA molecular identifiers, the study measured how TCR beta repertoire diversity changes with age. Donors of different ages were randomly distributed across sequencing lanes to avoid experimental bias. The study analyzed two additional independent replicas of 1 million unique cDNA reads from the same blood draw for two donors, one aged 18 to 30 and one aged 80 or older. Donors were grouped into four age groups: young (average 16 years), middle-aged (less than 40), aged (about 60) and long-lived (approximately 78).

The CDR3 starts with the cysteine, ends with the phenylalanine, and has 13 residues. Here the CDR3 DNA is all that survives: 39 bases in frame from base 1. The germline V gene (reference sequence) specifies LGHDT as CDR1 and YNNKEL as CDR2. V and J lose 1 base and 5 bases, and a span of 8 bases separates them. Broader findings and caveats from the paper: Observed TCR beta diversity per million T cells fell roughly linearly with age, and a significant reduction was already apparent by age about 38. Estimates of total diversity from one million sequenced T cells were regarded as lower bounds and underestimates. Compared with the aged group, the long-lived group had more naive CD4+ T cells, fewer expanded clones and increased TCR diversity, a pattern suggesting age selection. Since profiling was done on bulk unsorted PBMCs, naive and antigen-experienced compartments could not be conclusively compared. The percentage of naive T cells measured by flow cytometry correlated strongly with observed TCR beta diversity. Because the CMV infection status of the donors was unknown, age-related changes in expanded clonotypes may potentially have been confounded.

Systemically healthy Caucasian individuals from Russia, some 38 in total and aged about 6 to 95 years, were included as donors. Each donor gave ten milliliters of peripheral blood, collected into EDTA-treated Vacutainer tubes. Ficoll-Paque density-gradient centrifugation was used to isolate PBMCs, with at least 6 million per sample. Trizol reagent was used to extract total RNA from the PBMCs, yielding at least 6 micrograms per sample. The percentages of naive CD45RAhigh/CD27high T cells were determined by flow cytometry on a PBMC aliquot from every donor. This clonotype turned up a few times. Its antigen remains unidentified. Per-base qualities were not stored, and no clone one base away is much larger. Libraries were prepared through 5' RACE. The sequencing machine was an Illumina HiSeq 2500. A second PCR of roughly 6 to 12 cycles was run with a J-beta primer mix and a sample-barcoded 5' primer. A unique molecular identifier was introduced onto each TCR beta cDNA molecule by a template-switch 5' adaptor carrying 12 random nucleotides. Each sample yielded at least 2.5 million CDR3-containing paired-end reads. First-strand cDNA was synthesized from all RNA with the Mint cDNA synthesis kit, primed by a TRBC-specific oligonucleotide. All cDNA was treated with uracil-DNA glycosylase and then went through a first 18-cycle PCR with the universal primers M1SS and BC2_uni_R. As for the authors' bioinformatics: For normalization, 1 million high-quality reads, each with a distinct molecular identifier, were randomly selected from each sample. Reads sharing molecular identifiers were discarded rather than binned into consensus sequences. MiTCR, with a Q25 quality threshold and the strictest error-elimination algorithm, was used for CDR3 identification, clonotype clustering and error correction. A nonparametric unseen species model with Euler transformation was used to estimate lower-bound total TCR beta diversity. The raw public data were reprocessed by TCRdb itself: fastp quality trimming at Q25, MiXCR clonotype calling, in-frame beta chains only. Rows are unified per CDR3 protein, each entry keeping the most common DNA and genes. The V and J calls and clone size come from TCRdb's table, not from the authors' own analysis. The sample table holds about 1.7 million distinct CDR3 sequences, of which roughly 27% were seen once. Together, the top ten hold 7% to 9% of the sample.

Sequenced input: blood. Recombination connected TRBV3-1 to TRBJ2-5; no D gene is confidently identified. The sequence came from a young woman in good health. This receptor has the CDR3 CASSQGTRETQYF. The sequence in DNA is TGTGCCAGCAGCCAAGGAACGCGGGAGACCCAGTACTTC.